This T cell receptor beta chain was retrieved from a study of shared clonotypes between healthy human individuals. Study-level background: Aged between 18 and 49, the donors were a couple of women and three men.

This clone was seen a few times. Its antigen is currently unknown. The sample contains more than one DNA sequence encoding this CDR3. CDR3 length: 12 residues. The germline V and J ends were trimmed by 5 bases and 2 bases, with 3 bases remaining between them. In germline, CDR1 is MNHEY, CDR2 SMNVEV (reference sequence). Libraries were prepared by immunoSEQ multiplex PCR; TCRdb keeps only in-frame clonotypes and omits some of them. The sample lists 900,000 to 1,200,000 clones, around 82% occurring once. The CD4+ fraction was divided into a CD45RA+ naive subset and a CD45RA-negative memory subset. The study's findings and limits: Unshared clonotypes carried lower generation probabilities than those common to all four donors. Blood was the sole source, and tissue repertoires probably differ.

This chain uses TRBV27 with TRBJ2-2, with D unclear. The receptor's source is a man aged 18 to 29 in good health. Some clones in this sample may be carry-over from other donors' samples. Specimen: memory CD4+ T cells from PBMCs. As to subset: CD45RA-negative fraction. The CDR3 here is CASSLNTGELFF. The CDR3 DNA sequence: TGTGCCAGCAGTCTCAACACCGGGGAGCTGTTTTTT.